This TCR beta chain was obtained from a study of T cells in Graves' hyperthyroidism and ophthalmopathy. General observations from the study: Progression to ophthalmopathy was predicted a median of about 6.6 months early.

Ophthalmopathy patients all had a Clinical Activity Score of at least 3, a NOSPECS grade of at least 4 and disease under 3 months old. The study excluded patients with uncontrolled infection, other autoimmune disease, pregnancy or lactation. Each 10 ml fresh peripheral blood draw supplied the PBMCs. Amplified TCR beta CDR3 regions came from RNA transcripts. During a first-round RT-PCR of the TCR CDR3, the HTBI primer set was used. MiXCR was run by TCRdb on the multiplex PCR reads, yielding one entry per CDR3 protein. The data contain around 290,000 distinct CDR3 sequences, over 15% of them seen just once; the ten biggest clones take up just over 55%. This clonotype was observed many times. Its matching antigen is unknown. Germline CDR1 and CDR2: DFQATT and SNEGSKA (reference sequence). CDR3 size: 12 residues. V shed 5 bases, J shed 7 bases, and the junction held 7 bases outside the gene matches.

The source material was blood. The chain is built from TRBV20-1 and TRBJ1-2; 7 bases line up with TRBD1. This clonotype was sampled from an older woman with Graves' ophthalmopathy. As DNA, the CDR3 is TGCAGTGCTTCCGACAGGGTCTCTGGCTACACCTTC. Protein: CSASDRVSGYTF.